This T cell receptor beta chain appears in the sequencing data of a study of OX40 agonist ivuxolimab in advanced cancers. For the study at large: While on treatment, patients had intravenous ivuxolimab at 0.01 to 10 mg/kg every 2 weeks.

Notes on this clone: Its specificity is unknown.

Study observations and caveats: At doses 0.1 to 3.0 mg/kg, CD4+ and CD8+ clones expanded.

TCRdb's table, derived via immunoSEQ multiplex PCR, lists solely in-frame clones and lacks some. The sample lists about 120,000 clones; 75% to 90% were seen once. V was clipped by 4 bases and J by 2 bases, with 12 bases between them. Germline assignment: CDR1 MNHEY and CDR2 SMNVEV (reference sequence). The length of the CDR3 is 14 residues. Source: CD4+ or CD8+ T cells sorted from blood, taken in a trial of the OX40 agonist ivuxolimab. V is TRBV27 and J is TRBJ2-7, with D possibly being TRBD1 (7 bases). The clonotype comes from an adult with an advanced solid tumor such as melanoma, head and neck, liver or kidney cancer. CDR3 in amino acids: CASSWQGGPYEQYF. The CDR3 DNA sequence: TGTGCCAGCAGTTGGCAGGGGGGCCCCTACGAGCAGTACTTC.